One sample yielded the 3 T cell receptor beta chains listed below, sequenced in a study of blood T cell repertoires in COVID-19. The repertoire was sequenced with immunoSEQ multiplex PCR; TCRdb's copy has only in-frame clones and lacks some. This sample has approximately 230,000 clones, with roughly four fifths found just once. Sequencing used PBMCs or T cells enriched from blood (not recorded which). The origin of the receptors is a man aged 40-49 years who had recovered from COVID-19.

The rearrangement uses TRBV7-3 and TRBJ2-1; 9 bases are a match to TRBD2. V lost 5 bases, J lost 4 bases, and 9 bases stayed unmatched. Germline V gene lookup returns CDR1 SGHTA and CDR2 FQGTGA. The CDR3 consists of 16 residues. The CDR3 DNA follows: TGTGCCAGCAGCCTTGGTGGGAGCGGGGGGTACAATGAGCAGTTCTTC. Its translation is CASSLGGSGGYNEQFF.

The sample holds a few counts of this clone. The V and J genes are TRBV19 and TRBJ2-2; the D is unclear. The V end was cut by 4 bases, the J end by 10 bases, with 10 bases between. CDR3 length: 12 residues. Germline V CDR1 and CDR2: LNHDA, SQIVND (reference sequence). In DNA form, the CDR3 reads TGTGCCAGTAGTACCCAGGTCCTGGAGCTGTTTTTT. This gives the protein CASSTQVLELFF.

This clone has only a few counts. In DNA, the CDR3 is TGTGCCAGCAGTTTATTAGGGGGGAGGGATAGCAATCAGCCCCAGCATTTT. It encodes CASSLLGGRDSNQPQHF. The J gene is TRBJ1-5, the V gene TRBV27, with TRBD1 as a possible D gene (6 bases). V lost 1 base to trimming and J lost 0 bases, with 13 bases between them. The CDR3 contains 17 residues. Germline CDR1 and CDR2: MNHEY and SMNVEV (reference sequence).